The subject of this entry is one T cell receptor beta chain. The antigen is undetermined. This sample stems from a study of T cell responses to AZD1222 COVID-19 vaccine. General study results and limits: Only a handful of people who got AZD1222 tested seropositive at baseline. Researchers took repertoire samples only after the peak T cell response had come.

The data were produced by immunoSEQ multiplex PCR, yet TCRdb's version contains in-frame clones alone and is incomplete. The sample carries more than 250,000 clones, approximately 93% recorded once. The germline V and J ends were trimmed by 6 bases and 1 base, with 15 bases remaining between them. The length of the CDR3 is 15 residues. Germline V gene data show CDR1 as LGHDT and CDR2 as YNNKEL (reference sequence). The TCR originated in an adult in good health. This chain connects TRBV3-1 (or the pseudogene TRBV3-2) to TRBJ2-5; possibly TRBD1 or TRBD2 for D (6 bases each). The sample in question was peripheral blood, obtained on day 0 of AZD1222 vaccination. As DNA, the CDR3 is TGTGCCAGCAGGGAGGCGGGACAAGTCCAAGAGACCCAGTACTTC. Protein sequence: CASREAGQVQETQYF.